The subject of this entry is one T cell receptor beta chain. Its specificity is unknown. This may be a read error: a much more frequent sequence differs by one nucleotide. These data come from a study of regulatory T cells in long-lasting Graves disease. Study-level points and caveats: Segments TRBV28, TRBJ1-2 and TRBJ2-5 showed preferential usage in persistent disease. Lower TCR diversity was seen in persistent Graves' patients than in newly diagnosed ones.

The germline gives CDR1 SNHLY, CDR2 FYNNEI. The CDR3 runs 13 residues. Libraries of TCR beta came from iRepertoire HTBI primers plus Arm-PCR of CDR3 regions. A single record per CDR3 protein comes from TCRdb applying MiXCR to the multiplex PCR reads. The table records hundreds of thousands of distinct CDR3 sequences, roughly 12% of them present only once. Time point in this sample: newly diagnosed GD, antithyroid drugs for less than 3 months. The TCR library was made from RNA extracted from PBMCs. Roughly 10 milliliters of peripheral blood were taken and placed in EDTA tubes. The data were also submitted as part of a second study, on T cells in Graves' hyperthyroidism and ophthalmopathy.

The chain carries TRBV2 and TRBJ2-2, with D maybe TRBD2 (6 bases). This TCR derives from a man aged 30 to 45 with Graves disease. The input for sequencing was peripheral blood mononuclear cells (PBMCs), taken at new diagnosis, from a patient treated with antithyroid drugs. This CDR3 is CASSFVETGGLFF. As DNA, the CDR3 is TGTGCCAGCAGTTTCGTCGAGACCGGGGGGCTGTTTTTT.